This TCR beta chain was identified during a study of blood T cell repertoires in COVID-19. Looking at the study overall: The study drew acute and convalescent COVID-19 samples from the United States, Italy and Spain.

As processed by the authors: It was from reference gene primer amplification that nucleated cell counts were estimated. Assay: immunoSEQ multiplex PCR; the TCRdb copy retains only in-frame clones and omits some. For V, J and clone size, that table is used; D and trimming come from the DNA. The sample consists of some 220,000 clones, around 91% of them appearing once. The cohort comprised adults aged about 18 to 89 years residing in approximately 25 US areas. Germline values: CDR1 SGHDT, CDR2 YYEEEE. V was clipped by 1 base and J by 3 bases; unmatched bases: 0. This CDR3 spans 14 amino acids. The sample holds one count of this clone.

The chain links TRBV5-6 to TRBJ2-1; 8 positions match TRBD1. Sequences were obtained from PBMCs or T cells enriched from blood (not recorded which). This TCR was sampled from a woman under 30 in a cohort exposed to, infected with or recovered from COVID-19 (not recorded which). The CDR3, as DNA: TGTGCCAGCAGCTTGACAGGGGGCTACAATGAGCAGTTCTTC. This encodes CASSLTGGYNEQFF.